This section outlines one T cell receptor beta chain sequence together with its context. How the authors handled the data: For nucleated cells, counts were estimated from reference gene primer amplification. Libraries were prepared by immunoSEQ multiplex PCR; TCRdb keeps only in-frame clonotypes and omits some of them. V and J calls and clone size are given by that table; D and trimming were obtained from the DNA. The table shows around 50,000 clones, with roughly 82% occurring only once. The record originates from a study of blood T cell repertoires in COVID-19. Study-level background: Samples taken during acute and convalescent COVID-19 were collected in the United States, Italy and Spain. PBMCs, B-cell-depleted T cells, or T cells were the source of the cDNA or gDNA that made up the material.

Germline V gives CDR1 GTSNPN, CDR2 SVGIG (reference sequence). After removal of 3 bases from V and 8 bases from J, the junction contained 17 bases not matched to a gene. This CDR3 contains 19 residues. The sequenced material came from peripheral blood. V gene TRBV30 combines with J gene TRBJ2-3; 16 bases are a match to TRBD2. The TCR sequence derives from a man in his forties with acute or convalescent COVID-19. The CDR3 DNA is TGTGCCTGGAGCAAGGGACTAGCGGGGGGGCCTAGTTCGACGGGTACGCAGTATTTT. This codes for CAWSKGLAGGPSSTGTQYF.